This T cell receptor beta chain was captured in a study of T cell responses to AZD1222 COVID-19 vaccine. The study's findings and limits: It should be noted that donors were predominantly white British and more often female, and clonal diversity was possibly underestimated.

On this clone: Antigen: not known.

Trimming took 0 bases from V and 3 from J, leaving 12 bases between them. The germline V gene encodes CDR1 MGHRA and CDR2 YSYEKL. CDR3 length equals 15 residues. TCRdb's table, derived via immunoSEQ multiplex PCR, lists solely in-frame clones and lacks some. The sample lists 55,000 to 90,000 clones, approximately 85% occurring once. The source material was peripheral blood, sampled on day 0 of AZD1222 vaccination. This TCR came from an adult in good health. The rearrangement joins TRBV4-1 to TRBJ2-7; no reliable D call. The DNA for the CDR3 is TGCGCCAGCAGCCAAGATCAGAGTTCCTACTACGAGCAGTACTTC. Protein sequence: CASSQDQSSYYEQYF.